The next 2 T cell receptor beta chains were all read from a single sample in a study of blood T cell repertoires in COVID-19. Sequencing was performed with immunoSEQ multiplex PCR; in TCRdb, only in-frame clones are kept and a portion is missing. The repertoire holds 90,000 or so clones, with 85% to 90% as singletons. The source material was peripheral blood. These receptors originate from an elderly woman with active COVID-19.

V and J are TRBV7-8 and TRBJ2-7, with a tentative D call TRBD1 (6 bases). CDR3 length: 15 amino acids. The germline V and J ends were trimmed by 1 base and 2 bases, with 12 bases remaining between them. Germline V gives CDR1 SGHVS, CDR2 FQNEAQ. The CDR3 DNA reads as TGTGCCAGCAGCTTAGTTCTTGGACAGCCCTACGAGCAGTACTTC. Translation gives CASSLVLGQPYEQYF.

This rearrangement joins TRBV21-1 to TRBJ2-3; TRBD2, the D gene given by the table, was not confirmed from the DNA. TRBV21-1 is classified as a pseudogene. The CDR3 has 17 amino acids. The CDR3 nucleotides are TGTGCCAGCAGCAAAGCGGGAGCGGGAGATAGGACAGATACGCAGTATTTT. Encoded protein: CASSKAGAGDRTDTQYF.